A single sample gave rise to the 30 T cell receptor beta chains below, sequenced in a study of T cells after yellow fever vaccination. TCRdb re-called the 5' RACE reads through MiXCR, storing one row per CDR3 protein. Of about 550,000 distinct CDR3 sequences listed, about 19% are singletons. This sample comprised PBMCs, obtained 15 days after the yellow fever booster vaccination. The receptor source for this set is a man aged 25-45 years who received the YFV17D yellow fever vaccine.

This clonotype was recorded a few times. The chain links TRBV5-1 to TRBJ2-7; 8 nucleotides agree with TRBD2. V gave up 0 bases and J gave up 2 bases; unmatched junction bases: 7. Germline V gives CDR1 SGHRS, CDR2 YFSETQ. This CDR3 is built from 16 residues. This chain's CDR3 is CASSLDGREVTYEQYF. CDR3 nucleotides: TGCGCCAGCAGCTTGGATGGGCGGGAGGTTACCTACGAGCAGTACTTC.

This clonotype was detected many times. The V call is TRBV6-5, the J call TRBJ2-1; 8 positions agree with TRBD1. The CDR3 loop spans 14 amino acids. Germline CDR1 is MNHEY and CDR2 is SVGAGI. Germline trimming cut 5 bases from V and 5 bases from J; bases unmatched to any gene: 5. This CDR3 is CASSPGQANNEQFF. DNA of the CDR3: TGTGCCAGCAGTCCGGGACAGGCAAACAATGAGCAGTTCTTC.

This clonotype has only a few counts. The CDR3 protein is CASSWTGGETQYF. The CDR3 DNA is TGTGCCAGCAGTTGGACGGGCGGGGAGACCCAGTACTTC. J is TRBJ2-5 and V is TRBV12-3 or TRBV12-4, with D perhaps matching TRBD2 (5 bases). The length of the CDR3 is 13 residues. Trimming removed 4 bases from V and 5 bases from J, with 11 bases in between.

The V gene is TRBV20-1, the J gene TRBJ2-7; maybe TRBD2 (5 bases). The CDR3 contains 14 residues. V lost 5 bases and J lost 3, with 17 bases in between. Germline CDR1 is DFQATT and CDR2 is SNEGSKA (reference sequence). CDR3 loop: CSAGKTGFFYEQYF. CDR3 coding DNA: TGCAGTGCTGGGAAGACGGGATTCTTCTACGAGCAGTACTTC.

The V gene is TRBV7-2, the J gene TRBJ2-5; D gene unclear. V lost 5 bases to trimming and J lost 7 bases, with 14 bases between them. CDR3 size: 13 residues. Germline-derived CDR1 and CDR2 are SGHTA and FQGNSA. CDR3 protein: CASSQTGLATQYF. The CDR3 nucleotides read TGTGCCAGCAGCCAAACCGGTTTGGCGACCCAGTACTTC.

This clonotype has ten or more counts. The chain is built from TRBV6-1 and TRBJ2-2; tentative D call: TRBD2 (5 bases). Germline loops: CDR1 MNHNS, CDR2 SASEGT. The CDR3 length is 15 residues. The V and J ends lost 5 bases and 1 base respectively, with 11 bases between them. CDR3 sequence: CASSLPGLNTGELFF. As DNA, the CDR3 is TGTGCCAGCAGTCTTCCGGGGTTGAACACCGGGGAGCTGTTTTTT.

The rearrangement joins TRBV5-1 to TRBJ2-5, with 9 positions matching TRBD1. V lost 3 bases to trimming and J lost 5 bases; unmatched junction nucleotides: 5. This CDR3 has 14 residues. The germline V gene has CDR1 SGHRS and CDR2 YFSETQ. Here the CDR3 DNA reads TGCGCCAGCAGCTCGGACAGGGGTTGGGAGACCCAGTACTTC. This sequence encodes CASSSDRGWETQYF.

The chain couples TRBV12-3 or TRBV12-4 to TRBJ1-5; the match to TRBD1 covers 7 bases. There are 15 residues in the CDR3. V trimming: 6 bases; J trimming: 3 bases; junction bases outside the gene matches: 8. The CDR3 DNA reads as TGTGCCAGCAGCGGCCAACAGGGGTACAATCAGCCCCAGCATTTT. This codes for CASSGQQGYNQPQHF.

This clonotype was counted a few times. The rearrangement uses TRBV25-1 and TRBJ2-2; D may be TRBD1 (6 bases). V was trimmed by 1 base and J by 7 bases, leaving 19 bases between them. This CDR3 has 17 residues. The germline V gene has CDR1 MGHDK and CDR2 SYGVNS. The CDR3 region has the DNA TGTGCCAGCAGTGAATCAGTCTTGGGGGCGCCAGTCGGGGAGCTGTTTTTT. Protein: CASSESVLGAPVGELFF.

This clonotype occurred a few times. The chain couples TRBV29-1 to TRBJ2-1; 7 nucleotides agree with TRBD1. The CDR3 spans 15 residues. Germline values: CDR1 SQVTM, CDR2 ANQGSEA. The CDR3 DNA is TGCGCTTTAACATTCGGAACAGGGGTTGTGCATGAGCAGTTCTTC. This sequence encodes CALTFGTGVVHEQFF.

This clonotype was counted between two and nine times. The gene calls are TRBV7-2 and TRBJ1-5; TRBD1 matches 8 bases. The V gene end was trimmed by 5 bases and the J gene end by 6 bases; junction bases not matched to a gene: 9. The V gene's germline CDR1 is SGHTA and CDR2 FQGNSA. The CDR3 sequence is 15 residues long. The CDR3 DNA sequence: TGTGCCAGCAGCATACAGGGGGATGGCGGTCAGCCCCAGCATTTT. It codes for CASSIQGDGGQPQHF. Based on the CDR3 plus reference TRBV7-2 and TRBJ1-5, the full variable domain is GAGVSQSPSNKVTEKGKDVELRCDPISGHTALYWYRQSLGQGLEFLIYFQGNSAPDKSGLPSDRFSAERTGGSVSTLTIQRTQQEDSAVYLCASSIQGDGGQPQHFGDGTRLSIL.

This sequence joins TRBV21-1 and TRBJ2-1; the table's D call, TRBD2, has no DNA check behind it. TRBV21-1 represents a pseudogene. The CDR3 has 17 amino acids. The CDR3 DNA follows: TGTGCCAGCAGCAAATGCTCCACTAGCGGGAGTTCTTATGAGCAGTTCTTC. Translation gives CASSKCSTSGSSYEQFF.

The chain joins TRBV3-1 to TRBJ2-7; the D gene is possibly TRBD2 (7 bases). Between the trimmed V and J ends, which lost 7 bases and 9 bases, there was a span of 22 bases. The CDR3 is made up of 14 amino acids. The germline gives CDR1 LGHDT, CDR2 YNNKEL (reference sequence). The CDR3 bases are TGTGCCAGCACCCGCTCGGGGGCCTCGGGAGGGCAGTACTTC. Residues: CASTRSGASGGQYF.

This clonotype was picked up a small number of times. This chain uses TRBV27 with TRBJ2-5; 11 bases are a match to TRBD2. CDR1 MNHEY and CDR2 SMNVEV come from the germline V gene (reference sequence). This CDR3 spans 15 amino acids. V lost 5 bases to trimming and J lost 4 bases; unmatched junction nucleotides: 6. The CDR3 protein is CASSELAGVVETQYF. CDR3 DNA sequence: TGTGCCAGCAGTGAACTAGCGGGAGTCGTAGAGACCCAGTACTTC.

The chain couples TRBV29-1 to TRBJ2-7; a possible D gene is TRBD2 (5 bases). The CDR3 consists of 15 residues. V lost 4 bases to trimming and J lost 0 bases, with 16 bases between them. CDR1 SQVTM and CDR2 ANQGSEA come from the germline V gene. The CDR3 protein is CSVVAGVRSSYEQYF. The CDR3 nucleotides read TGCAGCGTTGTCGCGGGTGTGAGGAGCTCCTACGAGCAGTACTTC.

This clonotype was observed a handful of times. This chain links TRBV2 with TRBJ2-2, with D unclear. The V and J ends lost 4 bases and 4 bases respectively, with 13 bases between them. The CDR3 loop spans 15 amino acids. Germline V gives CDR1 SNHLY, CDR2 FYNNEI. CDR3 in DNA: TGTGCCAGCAGTGTGGTCCGGGCGAGCACCGGGGAGCTGTTTTTT. Amino acid sequence: CASSVVRASTGELFF.

In DNA form, the CDR3 reads TGCAGTGCTAGGATCAGGGTAGGAGGGTACGAGCAGTACTTC. It is translated as CSARIRVGGYEQYF. This chain links TRBV20-1 with TRBJ2-7; the D gene is possibly TRBD2 (6 bases). Trimming cost V 3 bases and J 4 bases, with 16 bases left between them. Germline CDR1 and CDR2: DFQATT and SNEGSKA (reference sequence). The CDR3 extends over 14 amino acids.

CDR3 amino acids: CASSQDLAGDRDTQYF. CDR3 coding DNA: TGCGCCAGCAGCCAAGATTTAGCGGGAGACAGAGATACGCAGTATTTT. The chain uses TRBV4-3 and TRBJ2-3, with 9 bases aligning to TRBD2. Unmatched junction bases numbered 6, after V lost 0 bases and J lost 5 bases. Per the germline V gene, CDR1 is LGHNA and CDR2 is YSLEER. CDR3 size: 16 residues.

This clonotype was picked up a small number of times. The chain carries TRBV7-6 and TRBJ2-1, with D possibly matching TRBD2 (6 bases). V lost 8 bases and J lost 9, with 11 bases in between. The CDR3 loop spans 11 amino acids. Germline V gene sequence: CDR1 SGHVS, CDR2 FNYEAQ. CDR3: CASGGRSEQFF. In DNA, the CDR3 is TGTGCCAGCGGGGGGAGAAGTGAGCAGTTCTTC.

The sample holds a few counts of this clonotype. V gene TRBV4-2 combines with J gene TRBJ1-5; TRBD1 might be the D (5 bases). V shed 0 bases and J shed 11 bases, with 20 bases lying between them. The germline V gene has CDR1 LGHNA and CDR2 YNFKEQ. The CDR3 is 16 residues long. The CDR3 reads CASSQDIGQGGWAQHF. CDR3 nucleotides: TGTGCCAGCAGCCAAGATATTGGGCAGGGTGGGTGGGCCCAGCATTTT.

The V gene is TRBV7-2, the J gene TRBJ2-7; D may be TRBD1 or TRBD2 (5 bases each). CDR3 size: 12 residues. V was cut by 5 bases and J by 8 bases, with 13 bases left in between. CDR1 and CDR2 from the germline V gene are SGHTA and FQGNSA. Here the CDR3 DNA reads TGTGCCAGCAGCGGGACCGCCGTGAAGCAGTACTTC. Amino acids: CASSGTAVKQYF. Filled out from reference TRBV7-2 and TRBJ2-7, the complete variable domain reads GAGVSQSPSNKVTEKGKDVELRCDPISGHTALYWYRQSLGQGLEFLIYFQGNSAPDKSGLPSDRFSAERTGGSVSTLTIQRTQQEDSAVYLCASSGTAVKQYFGPGTRLTVT.

This clonotype appeared a few times. The chain recombines TRBV15 with TRBJ2-7; 10 bases are a match to TRBD1. V lost 3 bases to trimming and J lost 5 bases; unmatched junction nucleotides: 4. Germline assignment: CDR1 LNHNV and CDR2 YYDKDF (reference sequence). The length of the CDR3 is 14 residues. The CDR3 DNA is TGTGCCACCAGCAGGCGGGGGACAGGGGACGAGCAGTACTTC. Encoded protein: CATSRRGTGDEQYF. The entire variable domain, with the rest obtained from reference TRBV15 and TRBJ2-7, is as follows: DAMVIQNPRYQVTQFGKPVTLSCSQTLNHNVMYWYQQKSSQAPKLLFHYYDKDFNNEADTPDNFQSRRPNTSFCFLDIRSPGLGDTAMYLCATSRRGTGDEQYFGPGTRLTVT.

This sequence joins TRBV28 and TRBJ2-3; no reliable D call. Deletions cut 2 bases from V and 2 bases from J, with 8 bases between. Germline loops: CDR1 MDHEN, CDR2 SYDVKM. CDR3 length equals 14 residues. CDR3 nucleotides: TGTGCCAGCAGTTTACCTGCAGACACAGATACGCAGTATTTT. It encodes CASSLPADTDTQYF.

The CDR3 coding sequence is TGCAGTGCTAGAACAGGACTAGCGGGAGAAGAGACCCAGTACTTC. This encodes CSARTGLAGEETQYF. The chain has TRBV20-1 and TRBJ2-5, with TRBD2 identical over 13 bases. V lost 2 bases to trimming and J lost 3 bases; unmatched junction nucleotides: 3. This CDR3 has 15 residues. Germline CDR1 DFQATT, CDR2 SNEGSKA (reference sequence).

This clonotype was observed at least ten times. The CDR3 coding sequence is TGTGCCAGCCTTAACAGGGACTTCTACAATGAGCAGTTCTTC. Protein sequence: CASLNRDFYNEQFF. The chain uses TRBV12-3 or TRBV12-4 and TRBJ2-1; D is perhaps TRBD1 or TRBD2 (6 bases each). This CDR3 has 14 amino acids. Trimming removed 8 bases at V and 3 bases at J, with 14 bases between.

The chain recombines TRBV12-3 or TRBV12-4 with TRBJ2-1; tentatively, D is TRBD1 or TRBD2 (5 bases each). The CDR3 loop spans 16 amino acids. The V end was cut by 5 bases, the J end by 1 base, with 15 bases between. Here the CDR3 reads CASSESGTVSYNEQFF. CDR3 DNA sequence: TGTGCCAGCAGTGAGTCCGGGACCGTTTCCTACAATGAGCAGTTCTTC.

This clonotype was seen more than once but under ten times. The chain is built from TRBV6-2 or TRBV6-3 and TRBJ2-7; TRBD1 or TRBD2 may be the D gene (5 bases each). Per germline, CDR1 MNHEY and CDR2 SVGEGT. The V and J ends lost 6 bases and 4 bases respectively, with 13 bases between them. This CDR3 comprises 13 residues. DNA for the CDR3: TGTGCCAGCAGCCCCGGGACCAAATACGAGCAGTACTTC. Translating gives CASSPGTKYEQYF.

CDR3 nucleotides: TGCAGCGTTGCGGCGGGGAACACTGAAGCTTTCTTT. Its protein is CSVAAGNTEAFF. This chain joins TRBV29-1 and TRBJ1-1; D uncertain. Trimming stripped 4 bases from V and 1 base from J, with 7 bases between. Per the germline V gene, CDR1 is SQVTM and CDR2 is ANQGSEA. This CDR3 has 12 amino acids.

The V gene is TRBV12-3 or TRBV12-4, the J gene TRBJ2-1, with 14 nucleotides matching TRBD2. This CDR3 region has 16 residues. V lost 5 bases, J lost 7 bases, and 7 bases stayed unmatched. The CDR3 DNA is TGTGCCAGCAGTCCATCGACTAGCGGGAGGGCAAATGAGCAGTTCTTC. This codes for CASSPSTSGRANEQFF.

This clonotype has a handful of counts. The chain is built from TRBV2 and TRBJ2-3, with D perhaps TRBD2 (5 bases). The V end was cut by 1 base, the J end by 6 bases, with 11 bases between. The CDR3 covers 14 residues. Per the germline V gene, CDR1 is SNHLY and CDR2 is FYNNEI. The CDR3 here is CASSEDGDPDTQYF. In DNA, the CDR3 is TGTGCCAGCAGTGAAGACGGGGATCCGGATACGCAGTATTTT. The variable domain in full, with the rest retrieved from reference TRBV2 and TRBJ2-3, is EPEVTQTPSHQVTQMGQEVILRCVPISNHLYFYWYRQILGQKVEFLVSFYNNEISEKSEIFDDQFSVERPDGSNFTLKIRSTKLEDSAMYFCASSEDGDPDTQYFGPGTRLTVL.